This paragraph reports one T cell receptor (beta chain). This record comes from a study of T cell responses to AZD1222 COVID-19 vaccine. The CDR3 length is 15 residues. TCRdb keeps only in-frame clones here, not all; method: immunoSEQ multiplex PCR. The sample holds approximately 130,000 clones, roughly 89% seen once. This sample comprised peripheral blood, obtained on day 0 of AZD1222 vaccination. The genes are TRBV21-1 and TRBJ2-7; the DNA was not compared with TRBD2, the D call given in the table. TRBV21-1 is shown as a pseudogene. The receptor's source is an adult in good health. DNA of the CDR3: TGTGCCAGCAGCAAAGAGGGCGGGAGGGCCTACGAGCAGTACTTC. Translation: CASSKEGGRAYEQYF.